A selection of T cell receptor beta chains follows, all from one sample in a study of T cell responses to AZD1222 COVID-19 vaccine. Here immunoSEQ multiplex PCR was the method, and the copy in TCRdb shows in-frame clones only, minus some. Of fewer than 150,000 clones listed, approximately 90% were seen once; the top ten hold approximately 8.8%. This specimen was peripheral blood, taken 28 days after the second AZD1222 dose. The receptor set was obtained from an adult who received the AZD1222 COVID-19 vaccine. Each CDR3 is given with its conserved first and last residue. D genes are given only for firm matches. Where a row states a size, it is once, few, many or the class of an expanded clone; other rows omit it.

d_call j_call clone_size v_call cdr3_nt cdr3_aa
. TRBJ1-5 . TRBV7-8 TGTGCCAGCAGCTTATTACGCCGGATAAATCAGCCCCAGCATTTT CASSLLRRINQPQHF
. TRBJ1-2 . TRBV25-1 TGTGCCAGCAGTGAATTGAGGGGGGCGGAAACCTATGGCTACACCTTC CASSELRGAETYGYTF
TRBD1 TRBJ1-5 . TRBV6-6 TGTGCCAGCAGTTATAGGACAGGGCCAGGCAATCAGCCCCAGCATTTT CASSYRTGPGNQPQHF
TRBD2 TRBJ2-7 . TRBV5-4 TGTGCCAGCAGGTCTAGCGGGATAGGCGAGCAGTACTTC CASRSSGIGEQYF
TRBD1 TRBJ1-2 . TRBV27 TGTGCCAGCAGTGAGGACAGGGGCAACTTCTATGGCTACACCTTC CASSEDRGNFYGYTF
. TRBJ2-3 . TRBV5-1 TGCGCCAGCAGCTTGGCGGGTCTGCCAGATACGCAGTATTTT CASSLAGLPDTQYF
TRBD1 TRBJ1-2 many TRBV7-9 TGTGCCAGCAGCCCCCAGACAGGGTCCTATGGCTACACCTTC CASSPQTGSYGYTF
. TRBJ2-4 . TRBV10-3 TGTGCCATCAGTGGGCCTCCTGGACGGACCTTAGCCAAAAACATTCAGTACTTC CAISGPPGRTLAKNIQYF
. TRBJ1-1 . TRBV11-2 TGTGCCAGCGCCCCGGGGGTCCGGAACACTGAAGCTTTCTTT CASAPGVRNTEAFF
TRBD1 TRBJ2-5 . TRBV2 TGTGCCAGCAGTGAAGGAGCAGGGGGAGATACCCAGTACTTC CASSEGAGGDTQYF
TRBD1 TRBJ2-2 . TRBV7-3 TGTGCCAGCAGCTCACAGGGGGTACCCGGGGAGCTGTTTTTT CASSSQGVPGELFF
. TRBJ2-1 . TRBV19 TGTGCCACCGACTCCGGCCGGGTTTACAATGAGCAGTTCTTC CATDSGRVYNEQFF
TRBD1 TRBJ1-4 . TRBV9 TGTGCCAGCAGCGTGGGACAGGGGGCGGGTAATGAAAAACTGTTTTTT CASSVGQGAGNEKLFF